This T cell receptor (beta chain) was captured in a study of blood T cells in healthy people across ages. Details on this clonotype: Its target is not known.

The V segment lost 5 bases and the J segment 3 bases; nucleotides outside the gene matches: 10. Germline V lookup: CDR1 MNHNS, CDR2 SASEGT. CDR3 length: 17 residues. The study, taken as a whole, reports: Naive CD4+ cells and diversity were both higher in long-lived donors than in aged donors.

Sample-barcoded 5' priming and a J-beta primer mix drove a second PCR of roughly 7 to 11 cycles. TCRdb ran MiXCR on the 5' RACE reads and lists one entry per CDR3 protein. The sample consists of roughly 1,500,000 distinct CDR3 sequences, 42% of them appearing once. Material: blood. The chain joins TRBV6-1 to TRBJ2-3, with 11 bases fitting TRBD1. This TCR was sampled from a young woman in good health. CDR3 in amino acids: CASSPSGGTGGTDTQYF. CDR3 nucleotides: TGTGCCAGCAGTCCATCAGGAGGGACAGGGGGGACAGATACGCAGTATTTT.